The TCR beta chain described here comes from a study of PD-1 blockade in classical Hodgkin lymphoma. Study results and limitations: Possibly reflecting disease activity or prior therapy, repertoire differences have causes that remain undefined. CD4+ TCR diversity climbed significantly by C4D1, unlike CD8+ TCR diversity. Reported findings placed baseline TCR diversity lower in newly diagnosed patients (compared with healthy donors).

TCRdb keeps only in-frame clones here, not all; method: immunoSEQ multiplex PCR. The repertoire consists of 29,000 or so clones, with around 70% occurring once and the leading ten covering roughly 3.5%. To note about this clone: As yet, its antigen is unknown.

The CDR3 has 16 residues. Germline V gene lookup returns CDR1 SEHNR and CDR2 FQNEAQ (reference sequence). Trimming took 5 bases from V and 5 from J, leaving 22 bases between them. All the patients suffered relapse after autologous stem cell transplantation, and brentuximab vedotin exposure differed. The chain has TRBV7-9 and TRBJ2-7, with D perhaps TRBD1 (6 bases). The source was peripheral blood mononuclear cells (PBMCs), collected before the second cycle of nivolumab. The receptor's source is a human donor with classical Hodgkin lymphoma. In DNA, the CDR3 is TGTGCCAGCAGCGCATACCCAGAGGATTCAGGGGACGAGCAGTACTTC. Translating gives CASSAYPEDSGDEQYF.